One and the same sample provided the 3 T cell receptor beta chains below, sequenced in a study of technical replicates of blood from a few donors. Sequencing was performed with immunoSEQ multiplex PCR; in TCRdb, only in-frame clones are kept and a portion is missing. The sample shows around 69,000 clones, about 96% of them seen only once. The sample was T cells isolated from PBMCs. All receptors come from a human donor in good health.

V and J are TRBV15 and TRBJ2-2, with 9 bases lining up with TRBD2. The CDR3 length is 19 residues. Germline CDR1 reads LNHNV; CDR2 reads YYDKDF (reference sequence). The V and J ends lost 2 bases and 6 bases, in that order; junction bases with no gene match: 16. The CDR3 loop is CATSRSSNRGVAGAGELFF. CDR3 in DNA: TGTGCCACCAGCAGAAGTTCCAACCGGGGGGTAGCGGGGGCCGGGGAGCTGTTTTTT. Together with reference TRBV15 and TRBJ2-2, the CDR3 gives the full variable domain: DAMVIQNPRYQVTQFGKPVTLSCSQTLNHNVMYWYQQKSSQAPKLLFHYYDKDFNNEADTPDNFQSRRPNTSFCFLDIRSPGLGDTAMYLCATSRSSNRGVAGAGELFFGEGSRLTVL.

The chain has TRBV6-1 and TRBJ1-5; TRBD1 agrees at 9 bases. This CDR3 spans 14 amino acids. From germline, CDR1 is MNHNS and CDR2 SASEGT. The ends lost 4 bases at V and 4 bases at J; junction bases unmatched: 2. CDR3 coding DNA: TGTGCCAGCAGTGTCGACAGGGGGAATCAGCCCCAGCATTTT. Its translation is CASSVDRGNQPQHF.

The genes are TRBV2 and TRBJ1-5, with 10 bases identical to TRBD1. The CDR3 is 14 amino acids. The V gene's germline CDR1 is SNHLY and CDR2 FYNNEI. V dropped 6 bases and J dropped 4; count of bases not matched to a gene: 3. CDR3 bases: TGTGCCAGCAGCGGGACAGGGGCTAATCAGCCCCAGCATTTT. Amino acids: CASSGTGANQPQHF.